This T cell receptor beta chain is from a study of blood T cell repertoires in COVID-19. Sequencing used immunoSEQ multiplex PCR; TCRdb keeps in-frame clones, though not all of them. Here the sample spans 250,000 or so clones, roughly 89% being singletons. Germline V lookup: CDR1 MNHNY, CDR2 SVGAGI (reference sequence). V lost 0 bases to trimming and J lost 5 bases, with 10 bases between them. This CDR3 has 14 residues. The sequenced sample was peripheral blood. The chain has TRBV6-6 and TRBJ1-2; weak D call: TRBD1 (5 bases). This TCR derives from a woman in her fifties or sixties with COVID-19, enrolled during active disease. CDR3 coding DNA: TGTGCCAGCAGTTACTCGACAGACTCTTATGGCTACACCTTC. Protein: CASSYSTDSYGYTF.